This TCR beta chain was recorded in a study of yellow fever vaccine responses in identical twins. Study results and caveats: Twins reportedly appeared to share part of their vaccine T cell response while keeping part individual.

In TCRdb, the RT-PCR reads were re-called with MiXCR into one record per CDR3 protein. Here the sample spans approximately 6,900 distinct CDR3 sequences, 80% to 85% being singletons. A word on this clonotype: The antigen is undetermined.

The CDR3 consists of 15 residues. V was pared by 10 bases and J by 0 bases, with 11 bases of the junction left unmatched. Per the germline V gene, CDR1 is ENHRY and CDR2 is SYGVKD. This sequence was found in a woman under 30 who received the yellow fever vaccine. The sequences come from T cells from blood (PBMCs), unsorted or a sorted subset (not recorded which), collected before or after yellow fever vaccination (not recorded which). The genes are TRBV10-3 and TRBJ2-7, with TRBD2 matching 8 bases. The CDR3 spells CATAPPAGGSYEQYF. The CDR3 coding sequence is TGTGCCACCGCCCCCCCGGCGGGGGGCTCCTACGAGCAGTACTTC.